The 19 T cell receptor beta chains in this list originate from one sample, sequenced in a study of blood T cell repertoires in COVID-19. Using immunoSEQ multiplex PCR, the repertoire was profiled, and TCRdb retains in-frame clones only, with some absent. This table holds about 75,000 clones, roughly 91% found once. The source material was peripheral blood. These receptors all stem from a human donor in a cohort sampled during active COVID-19.

This chain uses TRBV5-1 with TRBJ2-5; 8 bases agree with TRBD2. The V gene end was trimmed by 4 bases and the J gene end by 2 bases; junction bases not matched to a gene: 10. This CDR3 has 16 amino acids. Germline V gene lookup returns CDR1 SGHRS and CDR2 YFSETQ. The CDR3 loop reads CASSPMGLGQQETQYF. The DNA for the CDR3 is TGCGCCAGCAGCCCTATGGGACTAGGCCAACAAGAGACCCAGTACTTC.

The chain employs TRBV7-2 and TRBJ2-7, with a weak D call TRBD2 (5 bases). This CDR3 is 15 amino acids long. Per germline, CDR1 SGHTA and CDR2 FQGNSA. V lost 1 base and J lost 2, with 12 bases in between. This chain's CDR3 is CASSLESGLTYEQYF. CDR3 nucleotide sequence: TGTGCCAGCAGCTTAGAGTCAGGACTTACCTACGAGCAGTACTTC.

The chain joins TRBV5-4 to TRBJ2-1, with 7 bases identical to TRBD1. J was trimmed by 9 bases and V by 0 bases; bases with no gene match: 15. Germline-derived CDR1 and CDR2 are SGHNT and YYREEE (reference sequence). The length of the CDR3 is 17 residues. In DNA form, the CDR3 reads TGTGCCAGCAGCTTGGGGCCCGGGACAGCCATGGCGGGTGAGCAGTTCTTC. Translation gives CASSLGPGTAMAGEQFF.

This clone came up once. The gene calls are TRBV19 and TRBJ2-6; possible D gene TRBD1, 6 bases. V dropped 4 bases and J dropped 1 base, with 8 bases sitting between them. CDR1 LNHDA and CDR2 SQIVND come from the germline V gene (reference sequence). CDR3 size: 15 residues. CDR3 nucleotides: TGTGCCAGTAGTACACAGGGTTCTGGGGCCAACGTCCTGACTTTC. Translation: CASSTQGSGANVLTF.

This clone was detected once. This rearrangement joins TRBV9 to TRBJ2-3; D is unresolved. The CDR3 is made up of 15 amino acids. Between the trimmed V and J ends, which lost 1 base and 2 bases, there was a span of 11 bases. Germline CDR1 SGDLS, CDR2 YYNGEE. CDR3 loop: CASSVLQANTDTQYF. The DNA for the CDR3 is TGTGCCAGCAGCGTACTTCAGGCCAACACAGATACGCAGTATTTT.

This rearrangement joins TRBV27 to TRBJ2-3; 8 positions agree with TRBD2. V gave up 4 bases and J gave up 6 bases; unmatched junction bases: 6. CDR1 and CDR2 (germline): MNHEY, SMNVEV (reference sequence). The CDR3 has 14 residues. The CDR3 region is CASSSRLARDTQYF. The CDR3 bases are TGTGCCAGCAGTTCCCGACTAGCGAGGGATACGCAGTATTTT.

The rearrangement uses TRBV5-5 and TRBJ2-7; 7 bases are a match to TRBD2. CDR1 and CDR2 from the germline V gene are SGHKS and YYEKEE (reference sequence). V shed 4 bases and J 0 bases; nucleotides not matched to a gene: 10. The CDR3 is made up of 16 amino acids. In nucleotides, the CDR3 is TGTGCCAGCAGCCGAATTGCGGGAGACCCCTCCTACGAGCAGTACTTC. Residues: CASSRIAGDPSYEQYF.

This sequence joins TRBV7-8 and TRBJ1-1; D is undetermined. V was shortened by 2 bases and J by 4 bases, with 8 bases between the two germline ends. This CDR3 spans 13 amino acids. Germline CDR1 reads SGHVS; CDR2 reads FQNEAQ. The CDR3 here is CASSLRVLTEAFF. The CDR3 region has the DNA TGTGCCAGCAGCTTACGGGTTCTCACTGAAGCTTTCTTT.

V and J are TRBV27 and TRBJ2-5; D may be TRBD2 (6 bases). The CDR3 runs to 14 residues. Germline assignment: CDR1 MNHEY and CDR2 SMNVEV (reference sequence). V was pared by 6 bases and J by 3 bases, with 14 bases between. The CDR3 region is CASSINRGKETQYF. CDR3 DNA sequence: TGTGCCAGCAGCATCAATCGGGGGAAAGAGACCCAGTACTTC.

In regard to this clone: A junction boundary mismatches the germline segment, possibly from a read error. The V call is TRBV6-5, the J call TRBJ1-2; TRBD1 is a possible D gene (6 bases). Germline-derived CDR1 and CDR2 are MNHEY and SVGAGI. The CDR3 runs 11 residues. The CDR3 nucleotides are TGTGCCACCCTCGAGGGCAGGGGATGGGCCTTC. Translating gives CATLEGRGWAF.

This rearrangement joins TRBV2 to TRBJ2-1; D possibly corresponds to TRBD1 (7 bases). The CDR3 consists of 16 residues. Germline CDR1 SNHLY, CDR2 FYNNEI. The germline V and J ends were trimmed by 6 bases and 12 bases, with 27 bases remaining between them. CDR3 in DNA: TGTGCCAGCAGAACACCTGGGACAGTTGGAGGAGGGGTGCAGTTCTTC. Amino acids: CASRTPGTVGGGVQFF.

V and J are TRBV19 and TRBJ2-3, with TRBD1 identical over 7 bases. V lost 4 bases to trimming and J lost 3 bases; unmatched junction nucleotides: 7. CDR1 is LNHDA, CDR2 SQIVND, per germline (reference sequence). The CDR3 has 15 amino acids. CDR3 DNA: TGTGCCAGTAGTACGGGACAGTATGTGACAGATACGCAGTATTTT. The encoded protein is CASSTGQYVTDTQYF.

Regarding this clone: Other nucleotide sequences from this sample produce the same CDR3. The V and J genes are TRBV28 and TRBJ2-5; TRBD2 matches 8 bases. Per germline, CDR1 MDHEN and CDR2 SYDVKM. The trim removed 2 bases at V and 2 bases at J, leaving 10 bases unmatched. This CDR3 spans 17 amino acids. CDR3 region: CASSLGRGGRGQETQYF. In nucleotides, the CDR3 is TGTGCCAGCAGTTTAGGACGGGGGGGTCGGGGGCAAGAGACCCAGTACTTC.

The chain uses TRBV7-2 and TRBJ1-1, with a weak D call TRBD1 (6 bases). Trimming pared 2 bases from V and 2 bases from J, leaving 9 bases between. This CDR3 contains 14 residues. Germline CDR1 and CDR2: SGHTA and FQGNSA. DNA of the CDR3: TGTGCCAGCAGCTTAACAGGGTCAAACACTGAAGCTTTCTTT. Translated, it gives CASSLTGSNTEAFF.

The rearrangement joins TRBV3-1 (or the pseudogene TRBV3-2) to TRBJ2-7; D perhaps matches TRBD2 (6 bases). The length of the CDR3 is 15 residues. Germline lookup yields CDR1 LGHDT and CDR2 YNNKEL (reference sequence). V was trimmed by 0 bases and J by 4 bases, leaving 13 bases between them. In DNA, the CDR3 is TGTGCCAGCAGCCAAGACGGTGGACTACCGTACGAGCAGTACTTC. It is translated as CASSQDGGLPYEQYF.

As regards this clone: The sample contains more than one DNA sequence encoding this CDR3. V usage is TRBV3-1 (or the pseudogene TRBV3-2) and J usage is TRBJ1-2; TRBD1 matches at 8 bases. Germline V gives CDR1 LGHDT, CDR2 YNNKEL (reference sequence). The V gene end was trimmed by 5 bases and the J gene end by 7 bases; junction bases not matched to a gene: 3. CDR3 length equals 12 residues. This CDR3 is CASSLDRVGYTF. In DNA form, the CDR3 reads TGTGCCAGCAGCTTGGACAGGGTTGGCTACACCTTC.

The chain uses TRBV5-6 and TRBJ2-1; 9 bases fit TRBD2. Germline assignment: CDR1 SGHDT and CDR2 YYEEEE. The CDR3 sequence is 14 residues long. V trimming: 0 bases; J trimming: 9 bases; junction bases outside the gene matches: 4. In DNA form, the CDR3 reads TGTGCCAGCAGCTTGGGCGGGGGGGTACCTGAGCAGTTCTTC. Translated, it gives CASSLGGGVPEQFF.

J is TRBJ1-2 and V is TRBV19; no clear D gene. From germline, CDR1 is LNHDA and CDR2 SQIVND (reference sequence). The CDR3 sequence is 13 residues long. V shed 6 bases and J shed 0 bases, with 8 bases lying between them. CDR3 sequence: CASRPPANYGYTF. For the CDR3, the DNA is TGTGCCAGTAGGCCACCAGCTAACTATGGCTACACCTTC.

This clone was picked up one time. The CDR3 nucleotides read TGTGCCAGCAAGATGTGGCAGGGAATAATGAACACTGAAGCTTTCTTT. Protein sequence: CASKMWQGIMNTEAFF. The chain is built from TRBV27 and TRBJ1-1; the D gene is possibly TRBD1 (5 bases). Trimming removed 7 bases at V and 0 bases at J, with 18 bases between. The CDR3 is 16 residues long. Germline V gene lookup returns CDR1 MNHEY and CDR2 SMNVEV (reference sequence).